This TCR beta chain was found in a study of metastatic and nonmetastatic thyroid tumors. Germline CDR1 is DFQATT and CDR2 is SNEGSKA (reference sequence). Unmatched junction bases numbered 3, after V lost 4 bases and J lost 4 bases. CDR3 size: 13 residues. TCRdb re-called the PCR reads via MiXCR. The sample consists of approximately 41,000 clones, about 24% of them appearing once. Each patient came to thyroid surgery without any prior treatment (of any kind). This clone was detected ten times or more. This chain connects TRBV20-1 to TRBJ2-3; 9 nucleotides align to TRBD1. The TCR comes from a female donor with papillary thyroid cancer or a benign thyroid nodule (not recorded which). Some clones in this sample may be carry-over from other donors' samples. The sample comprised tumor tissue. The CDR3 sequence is CSAIGQGPDTQYF. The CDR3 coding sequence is TGCAGTGCTATTGGACAGGGGCCAGATACGCAGTATTTT.